The clone carrying this TCR beta chain was picked up a small number of times. Its antigen is not known. At one boundary the junction diverges from the germline segment, which might be a read error. The CDR3 loop spans 15 amino acids. Per germline, CDR1 SEHNR and CDR2 FQNEAQ (reference sequence). Using a J-beta primer mix together with a sample-barcoded 5' primer, a second PCR was run for 7 to 11 cycles. Paired-end reads containing CDR3 totaled no fewer than 3 million for each sample. TCRdb re-derived calls from the 5' RACE reads in MiXCR, one entry per CDR3 protein. The sample holds roughly 1.5 million distinct CDR3 sequences, around 40% seen once. This sample stems from a study of blood T cells in healthy people across ages. The study's findings and limits: The fall in TCR beta diversity per million T cells was roughly linear with age. PBMC samples, being unsorted, prevented any conclusive comparison of naive and antigen-experienced cells.

The sample consisted of blood. This chain links TRBV7-9 with TRBJ2-7, with D tentatively TRBD2 (6 bases). This clonotype originated in a young woman in good health. The CDR3 DNA is TGTGCCAGCACCTTAGTGACGGGAGCCTCCTACGAGCAGTACTTC. Its protein is CASTLVTGASYEQYF.